This entry is about one T cell receptor (beta chain). Its antigen is undetermined. The primer mix had 60 Vbeta and 13 Jbeta primers. Measured with immunoSEQ multiplex PCR; TCRdb has only the in-frame clones, and not every one. This sample has around 160,000 clones, with 75% to 80% found just once. The sample originates from a study of cytomegalovirus exposure and HLA in healthy donors. Study background: Unique TCRs from HLA-typed donors, about 85 million of them, were held in an early data release. Study results and limitations: Some V segments, TRBV6-2 and TRBV6-3 among them, were indistinguishable and were therefore excluded. Most likely, a cluster of highly shared sequence variants arose as a sequencing artifact. With further analysis later on, most CMV-associated TCR beta chains appeared HLA-restricted.

Germline assignment: CDR1 MNHEY and CDR2 SMNVEV (reference sequence). Deletions cut 3 bases from V and 8 bases from J, with 8 bases between. CDR3 length: 12 amino acids. This receptor was taken from a middle-aged woman in good health and CMV-seropositive. This chain joins TRBV27 and TRBJ2-1; the D is unclear. Sequencing used PBMCs. For the CDR3, the DNA is TGTGCCAGCAGTTTTCTCGGGTATGAGCAGTTCTTC. This sequence encodes CASSFLGYEQFF.